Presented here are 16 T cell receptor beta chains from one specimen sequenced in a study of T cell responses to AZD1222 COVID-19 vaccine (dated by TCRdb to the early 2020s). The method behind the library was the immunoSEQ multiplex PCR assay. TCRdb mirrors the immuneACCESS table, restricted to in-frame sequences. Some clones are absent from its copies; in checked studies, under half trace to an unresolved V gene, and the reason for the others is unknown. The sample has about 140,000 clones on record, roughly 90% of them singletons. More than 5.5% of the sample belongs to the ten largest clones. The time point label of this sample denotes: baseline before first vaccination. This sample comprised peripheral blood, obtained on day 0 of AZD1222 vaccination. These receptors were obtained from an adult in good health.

CDR3 loop: CASSYSQGTIHEQFF. CDR3 DNA sequence: TGTGCCAGCAGTTACTCTCAGGGTACGATCCATGAGCAGTTCTTC. The rearrangement links TRBV6-2 or TRBV6-3 to TRBJ2-1, with D possibly TRBD1 on 5 matching bases. There are 15 residues in the CDR3. V was clipped by 0 bases and J by 8 bases, with 14 bases between them. Germline CDR1 MNHEY, CDR2 SVGEGT.

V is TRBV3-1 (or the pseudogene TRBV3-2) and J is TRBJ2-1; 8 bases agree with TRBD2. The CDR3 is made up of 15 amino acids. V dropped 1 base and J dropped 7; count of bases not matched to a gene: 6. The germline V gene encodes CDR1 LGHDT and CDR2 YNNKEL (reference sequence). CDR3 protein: CASSQAPSGRNEQFF. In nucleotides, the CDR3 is TGTGCCAGCAGCCAAGCCCCCAGCGGGAGAAATGAGCAGTTCTTC.

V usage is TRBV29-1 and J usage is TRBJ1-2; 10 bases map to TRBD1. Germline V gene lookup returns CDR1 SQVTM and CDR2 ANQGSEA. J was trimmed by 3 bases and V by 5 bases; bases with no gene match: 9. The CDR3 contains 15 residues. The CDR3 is CSVLPGQGTYYGYTF. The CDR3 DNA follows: TGCAGCGTTCTCCCGGGACAGGGGACTTACTATGGCTACACCTTC.

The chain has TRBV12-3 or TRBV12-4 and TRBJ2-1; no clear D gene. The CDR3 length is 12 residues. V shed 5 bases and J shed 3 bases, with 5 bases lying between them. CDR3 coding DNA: TGTGCCAGCAGTGGTGTCTACAATGAGCAGTTCTTC. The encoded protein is CASSGVYNEQFF.

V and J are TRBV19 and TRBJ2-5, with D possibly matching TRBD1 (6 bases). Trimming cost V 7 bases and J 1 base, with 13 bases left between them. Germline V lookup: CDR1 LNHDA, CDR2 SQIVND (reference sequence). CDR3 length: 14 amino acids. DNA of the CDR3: TGTGCCAGTACCTCGACAGGAATCCAAGAGACCCAGTACTTC. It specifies CASTSTGIQETQYF.

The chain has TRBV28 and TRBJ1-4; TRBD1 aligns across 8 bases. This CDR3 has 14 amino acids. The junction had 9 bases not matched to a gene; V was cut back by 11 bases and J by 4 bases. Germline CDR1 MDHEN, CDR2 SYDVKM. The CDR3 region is CAESSGGRNEKLFF. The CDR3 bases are TGTGCCGAGAGTTCAGGGGGCCGTAATGAAAAACTGTTTTTT.

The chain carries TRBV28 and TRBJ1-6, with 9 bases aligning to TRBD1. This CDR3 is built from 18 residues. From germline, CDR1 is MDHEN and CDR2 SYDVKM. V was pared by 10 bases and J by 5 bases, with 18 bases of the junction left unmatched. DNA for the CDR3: TGTGCCACCCATCCCCGGGACAGGGCACTAGCTAATAATTCACCCCTCCACTTT. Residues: CATHPRDRALANNSPLHF. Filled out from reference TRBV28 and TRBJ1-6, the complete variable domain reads DVKVTQSSRYLVKRTGEKVFLECVQDMDHENMFWYRQDPGLGLRLIYFSYDVKMKEKGDIPEGYSVSREKKERFSLILESASTNQTSMYLCATHPRDRALANNSPLHFGNGTRLTVT.

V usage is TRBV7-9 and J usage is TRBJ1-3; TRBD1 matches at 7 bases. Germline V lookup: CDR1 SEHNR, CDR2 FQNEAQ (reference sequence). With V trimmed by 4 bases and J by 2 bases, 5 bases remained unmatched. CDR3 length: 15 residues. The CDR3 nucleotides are TGTGCCAGCAGCTCCCTAGGGACAGCTGGAAACACCATATATTTT. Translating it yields CASSSLGTAGNTIYF.

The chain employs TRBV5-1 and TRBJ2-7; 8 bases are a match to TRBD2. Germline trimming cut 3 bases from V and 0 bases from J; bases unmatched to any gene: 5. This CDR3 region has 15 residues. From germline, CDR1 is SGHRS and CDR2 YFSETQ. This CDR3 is CASSSSTSGSYEQYF. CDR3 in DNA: TGCGCCAGCAGCTCATCAACTAGCGGCTCCTACGAGCAGTACTTC.

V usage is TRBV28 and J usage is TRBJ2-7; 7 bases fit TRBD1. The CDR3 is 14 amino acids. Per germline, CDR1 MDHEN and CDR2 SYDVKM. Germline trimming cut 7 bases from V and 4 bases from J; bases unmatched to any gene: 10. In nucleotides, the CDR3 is TGTGCCAGCACCTTGGCTGCAGGGGGATACGAGCAGTACTTC. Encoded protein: CASTLAAGGYEQYF.

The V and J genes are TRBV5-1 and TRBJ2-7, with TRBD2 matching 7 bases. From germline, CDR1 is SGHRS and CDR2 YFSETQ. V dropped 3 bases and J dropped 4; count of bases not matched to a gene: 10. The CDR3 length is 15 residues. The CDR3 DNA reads TGCGCCAGCAGCTCCCGCGGGGGTTACAAGTACGAGCAGTACTTC. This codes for CASSSRGGYKYEQYF.

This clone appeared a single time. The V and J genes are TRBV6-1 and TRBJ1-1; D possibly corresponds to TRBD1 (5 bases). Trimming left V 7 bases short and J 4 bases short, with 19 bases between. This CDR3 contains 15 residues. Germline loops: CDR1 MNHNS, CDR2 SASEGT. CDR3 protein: CASIRSGGGGTEAFF. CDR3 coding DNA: TGTGCCAGCATCCGAAGTGGGGGGGGTGGCACTGAAGCTTTCTTT.

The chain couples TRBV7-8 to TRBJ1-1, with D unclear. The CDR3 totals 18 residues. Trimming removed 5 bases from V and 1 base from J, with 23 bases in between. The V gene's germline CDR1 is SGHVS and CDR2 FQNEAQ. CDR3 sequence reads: CASSLRWRAKTANTEAFF. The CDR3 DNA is TGTGCCAGCAGCCTTAGGTGGAGGGCGAAGACGGCGAACACTGAAGCTTTCTTT.

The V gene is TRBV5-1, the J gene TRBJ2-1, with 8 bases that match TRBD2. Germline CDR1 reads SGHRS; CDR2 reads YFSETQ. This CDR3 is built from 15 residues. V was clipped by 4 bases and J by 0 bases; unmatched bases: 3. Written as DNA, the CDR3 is TGCGCCAGCAGCCCGAGCGGGAGCTCCTACAATGAGCAGTTCTTC. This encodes CASSPSGSSYNEQFF.

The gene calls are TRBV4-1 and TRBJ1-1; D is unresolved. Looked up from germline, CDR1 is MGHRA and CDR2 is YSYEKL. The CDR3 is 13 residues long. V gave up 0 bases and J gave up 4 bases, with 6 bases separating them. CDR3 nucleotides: TGCGCCAGCAGCCAAGAGGAGGGCACTGAAGCTTTCTTT. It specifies CASSQEEGTEAFF.

This CDR3 reads CASSLGSGSKDEQFF. The CDR3 DNA is TGCGCCAGCAGCTTGGGGAGCGGGAGTAAGGATGAGCAGTTCTTC. V gene TRBV5-1 combines with J gene TRBJ2-1; 8 positions match TRBD2. The V segment lost 0 bases and the J segment 8 bases; nucleotides outside the gene matches: 7. Germline lookup yields CDR1 SGHRS and CDR2 YFSETQ. This CDR3 has 15 residues.